This TCR beta chain was sequenced in a study of blood T cell repertoires in COVID-19. Overall study context: COVID-19 samples, acute and convalescent, were from the United States, Italy and Spain. From T cells, B-cell-depleted T cells, or PBMCs came the material, which was cDNA or gDNA.

This CDR3 is 14 amino acids long. V was cut by 5 bases and J by 3 bases, with 11 bases left in between. Germline V gene data show CDR1 as LNHDA and CDR2 as SQIVND (reference sequence). As processed by the authors: Quantification of nucleated cells was approximated via reference gene primer amplification. Method: immunoSEQ multiplex PCR; TCRdb's copy keeps in-frame clones and lacks some. V, J and clone size reflect that table, while D and trimming were determined from the DNA. Altogether some 140,000 clones are present, roughly 88% being singletons, with the ten largest covering about 2%. The source is a man aged 65-85 years with active COVID-19. The sequencing sample was made of peripheral blood. The genes are TRBV19 and TRBJ1-5, with D perhaps matching TRBD1 (6 bases). The CDR3, as DNA: TGTGCCAGTAGTTTTGGACAGTTCAATCAGCCCCAGCATTTT. It codes for CASSFGQFNQPQHF. The full variable domain, rest sourced from reference TRBV19 and TRBJ1-5, is DGGITQSPKYLFRKEGQNVTLSCEQNLNHDAMYWYRQDPGQGLRLIYYSQIVNDFQKGDIAEGYSVSREKKESFPLTVTSAQKNPTAFYLCASSFGQFNQPQHFGDGTRLSIL.